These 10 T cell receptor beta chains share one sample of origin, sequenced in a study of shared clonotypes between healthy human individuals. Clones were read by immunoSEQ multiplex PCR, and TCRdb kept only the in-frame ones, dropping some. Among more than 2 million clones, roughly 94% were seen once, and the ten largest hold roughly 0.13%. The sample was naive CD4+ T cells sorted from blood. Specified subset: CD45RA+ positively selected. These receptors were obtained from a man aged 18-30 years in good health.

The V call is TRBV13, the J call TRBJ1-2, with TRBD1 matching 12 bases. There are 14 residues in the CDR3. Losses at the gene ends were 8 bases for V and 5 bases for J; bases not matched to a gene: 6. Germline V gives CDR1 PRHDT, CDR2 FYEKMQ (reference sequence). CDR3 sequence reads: CASRGQGASYGYTF. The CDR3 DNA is TGTGCCAGCCGGGGACAGGGGGCGAGTTATGGCTACACCTTC.

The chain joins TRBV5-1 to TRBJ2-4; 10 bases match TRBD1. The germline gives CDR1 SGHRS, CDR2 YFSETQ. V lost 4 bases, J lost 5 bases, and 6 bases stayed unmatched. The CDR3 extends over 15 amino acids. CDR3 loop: CASSATGGAENIQYF. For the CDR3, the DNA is TGCGCCAGCAGCGCGACAGGGGGCGCGGAAAACATTCAGTACTTC.

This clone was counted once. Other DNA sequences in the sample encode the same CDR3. The CDR3 here is CASSSGVQETQYF. CDR3 nucleotides: TGTGCCAGCAGTTCTGGAGTCCAAGAGACCCAGTACTTC. This rearrangement joins TRBV6-1 to TRBJ2-5; D not resolved. This CDR3 region has 13 residues. CDR1 and CDR2 (germline): MNHNS, SASEGT. V was trimmed by 5 bases and J by 1 base, leaving 8 bases between them.

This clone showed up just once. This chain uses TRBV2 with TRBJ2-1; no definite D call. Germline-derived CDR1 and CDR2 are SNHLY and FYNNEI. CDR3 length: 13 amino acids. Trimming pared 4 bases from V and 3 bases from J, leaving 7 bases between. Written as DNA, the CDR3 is TGTGCCAGCAGTGGTTACCGCTACAATGAGCAGTTCTTC. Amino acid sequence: CASSGYRYNEQFF.

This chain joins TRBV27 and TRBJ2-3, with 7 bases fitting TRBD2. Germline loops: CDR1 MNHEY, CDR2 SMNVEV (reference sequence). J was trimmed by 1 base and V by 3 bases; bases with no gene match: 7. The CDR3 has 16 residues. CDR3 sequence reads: CASSFFRGGRTDTQYF. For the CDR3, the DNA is TGTGCCAGCAGTTTCTTCCGCGGGGGACGCACAGATACGCAGTATTTT.

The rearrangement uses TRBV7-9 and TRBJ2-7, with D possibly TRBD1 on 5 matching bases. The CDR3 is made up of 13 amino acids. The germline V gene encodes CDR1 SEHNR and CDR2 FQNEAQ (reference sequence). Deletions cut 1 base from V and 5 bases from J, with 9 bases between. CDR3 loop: CASSLDQGNEQYF. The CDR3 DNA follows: TGTGCCAGCAGCTTAGACCAGGGAAACGAGCAGTACTTC. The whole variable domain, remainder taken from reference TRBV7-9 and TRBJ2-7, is DTGVSQNPRHKITKRGQNVTFRCDPISEHNRLYWYRQTLGQGPEFLTYFQNEAQLEKSRLLSDRFSAERPKGSFSTLEIQRTEQGDSAMYLCASSLDQGNEQYFGPGTRLTVT.

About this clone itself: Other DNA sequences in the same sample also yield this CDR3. CDR3 DNA sequence: TGTGCCTGGAGTGTTGGCAGCTACAATGAGCAGTTCTTC. The encoded protein is CAWSVGSYNEQFF. The rearrangement uses TRBV30 and TRBJ2-1; no clear D gene. This CDR3 has 13 amino acids. In germline, CDR1 is GTSNPN, CDR2 SVGIG (reference sequence). V shed 0 bases and J shed 3 bases, with 6 bases lying between them. Using reference TRBV30 and TRBJ2-1 for the parts outside the CDR3, the full variable domain is SQTIHQWPATLVQPVGSPLSLECTVEGTSNPNLYWYRQAAGRGLQLLFYSVGIGQISSEVPQNLSASRPQDRQFILSSKKLLLSDSGFYLCAWSVGSYNEQFFGPGTRLTVL.

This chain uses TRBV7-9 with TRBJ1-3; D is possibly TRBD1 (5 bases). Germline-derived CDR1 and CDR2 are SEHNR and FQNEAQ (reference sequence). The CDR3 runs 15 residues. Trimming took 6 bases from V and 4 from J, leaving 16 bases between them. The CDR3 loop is CASRLAGGKGNTIYF. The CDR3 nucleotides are TGTGCCAGCAGGCTAGCGGGGGGTAAAGGAAACACCATATATTTT. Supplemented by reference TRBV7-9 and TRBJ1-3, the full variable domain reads DTGVSQNPRHKITKRGQNVTFRCDPISEHNRLYWYRQTLGQGPEFLTYFQNEAQLEKSRLLSDRFSAERPKGSFSTLEIQRTEQGDSAMYLCASRLAGGKGNTIYFGEGSWLTVV.

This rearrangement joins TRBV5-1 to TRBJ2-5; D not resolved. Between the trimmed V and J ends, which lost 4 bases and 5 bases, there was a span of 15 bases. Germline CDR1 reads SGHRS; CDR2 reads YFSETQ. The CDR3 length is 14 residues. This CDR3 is CASSQQVDGETQYF. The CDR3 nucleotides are TGCGCCAGCAGCCAGCAGGTGGATGGGGAGACCCAGTACTTC. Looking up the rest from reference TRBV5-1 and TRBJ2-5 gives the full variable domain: KAGVTQTPRYLIKTRGQQVTLSCSPISGHRSVSWYQQTPGQGLQFLFEYFSETQRNKGNFPGRFSGRQFSNSRSEMNVSTLELGDSALYLCASSQQVDGETQYFGPGTRLLVL.

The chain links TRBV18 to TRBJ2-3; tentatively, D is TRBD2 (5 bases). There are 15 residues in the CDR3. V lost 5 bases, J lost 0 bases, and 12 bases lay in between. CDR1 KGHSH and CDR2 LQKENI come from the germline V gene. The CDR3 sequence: CASSTAARSTDTQYF. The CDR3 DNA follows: TGTGCCAGCTCAACAGCGGCTAGAAGCACAGATACGCAGTATTTT.